These T cell receptor beta chains were read from a single sample in a study of T cells in Graves' hyperthyroidism and ophthalmopathy. Using its own MiXCR run on the multiplex PCR reads, TCRdb lists one record per CDR3 protein. The table records about 420,000 distinct CDR3 sequences, 15% to 19% of them present only once. The material sequenced was blood. The receptors here all came from a woman aged 18-29 years with Graves' hyperthyroidism. Both conserved end residues are part of each CDR3. The order of the fields is D gene, J gene, V gene, clone size, CDR3 DNA, CDR3 protein. D genes are given only for firm matches. Expanded clones get a size class; other rows say once, few or many, or leave the size out.

>-|TRBJ2-1|TRBV27|few
TGTGCCAGCAGTTTATCATTGGGGGGAGTGAGCTCCTACAATGAGCAGTTCTTC
CASSLSLGGVSSYNEQFF
>-|TRBJ2-7|TRBV6-1|many
TGTGCCAGCAGTGAGCCTCGAACGGACGAGCAGTACTTC
CASSEPRTDEQYF
>-|TRBJ1-2|TRBV5-1|-
TGCGCCAGCAGCTTGGGCGGGGACGGCATCGATGGCTACACCTTC
CASSLGGDGIDGYTF
>-|TRBJ1-2|TRBV19|few
TGTGCCAGTGGCGAAGGGACCTATCTGAAGAACACCTTC
CASGEGTYLKNTF
>TRBD1|TRBJ1-4|TRBV6-2/TRBV6-3|many
TGTGCCAGCAGTTACTCGGACAGGGCTGAAAAACTGTTTTTT
CASSYSDRAEKLFF
>TRBD1|TRBJ2-7|TRBV12-3/TRBV12-4|many
TGTGCCAGCAGGAGACAGGGGGCGTCCTACGAGCAGTACTTC
CASRRQGASYEQYF
>-|TRBJ1-4|TRBV20-1|-
TGCAGTGCTAGAGCCGGGACCGCGGAGGAAAAACTGTTTTTT
CSARAGTAEEKLFF
>TRBD1|TRBJ2-7|TRBV27|many
TGTGCCAGCAGTTATGGGACAGGGTCCTACGAGCAGTACTTC
CASSYGTGSYEQYF
>-|TRBJ2-5|TRBV4-1|-
TGCGCCAGCAGCCAATATGGAGGGGCGGGGGCAGAGACCCAGTACTTC
CASSQYGGAGAETQYF
>-|TRBJ2-1|TRBV12-3/TRBV12-4|many
TGTGCCAGCAGTCTATCCCATAGGCCCCGGGAGCCCTACTACAATGAGCAGTTCTTC
CASSLSHRPREPYYNEQFF
>-|TRBJ1-5|TRBV15|many
TGTGCCACCAACAGGGTTGGGAATCAGCCCCAGCATTTT
CATNRVGNQPQHF
>-|TRBJ1-6|TRBV28|-
TGTGCCAGCAGTTTTGGAGGGGAGGGGGATTCACCCCTCCACTTT
CASSFGGEGDSPLHF
>TRBD2|TRBJ2-5|TRBV5-8|many
TGTGCCAGCAACCTCGGACTAGCGGGGGGGCGAGAGACCCAGTACTTC
CASNLGLAGGRETQYF
>-|TRBJ1-1|TRBV3-1|many
TGTGCCAGCAGCCACCAGAAAGGGCTGGCTTTCTTT
CASSHQKGLAFF
>TRBD2|TRBJ2-1|TRBV7-8|-
TGTGCCAGCAGCTCTGGCGGGAGAGTTTACAATGAGCAGTTCTTC
CASSSGGRVYNEQFF
>TRBD1|TRBJ2-2|TRBV27|few
TGTGCCAGCAGTTCCACCCGCCCCAGGGGGACCGGGGAGCTGTTTTTT
CASSSTRPRGTGELFF
>-|TRBJ2-7|TRBV6-1|many
TGTGCCAGCAGTGAAGTATCAGGGTTCTACGAGCAGTACTTC
CASSEVSGFYEQYF
>-|TRBJ2-3|TRBV12-3/TRBV12-4|many
TGTGCCAGCAGTTTTCTAGGACTAAACACAGATACGCAGTATTTT
CASSFLGLNTDTQYF
>TRBD1|TRBJ1-3|TRBV18|many
TGTGCCAGCTCACCACCGACAGGGGGGTCTGGAAACACCATATATTTT
CASSPPTGGSGNTIYF
>-|TRBJ1-2|TRBV20-1|-
TGCAGTGCTAGAGAGGGCGACAGCTTCTATGGCTACACCTTC
CSAREGDSFYGYTF
>-|TRBJ1-1|TRBV6-9|-
TGTGCCAGCAGTTACGGAGCCGCCACTGAAGCTTTCTTT
CASSYGAATEAFF
>TRBD2|TRBJ2-7|TRBV20-1|many
TGCAGTGCTCCCCCACTAGCGGGCGGTGCCTACGAGCAGTACTTC
CSAPPLAGGAYEQYF
>TRBD2|TRBJ2-1|TRBV9|-
TGTGCCAGCAGCGTCGCTAGCGGGGTGGGGGAGCAGTTCTTC
CASSVASGVGEQFF